These 2 T cell receptor beta chains share one sample of origin, sequenced in a study of shared clonotypes between healthy human individuals. Positively selected for CCR7, the CD45RO-negative cells used as naive CD8 cells excluded terminally differentiated effector memory CD45RA+ cells. Profiling relied on immunoSEQ multiplex PCR, and the TCRdb table lists in-frame clones only, not all of them. The sample carries nearly 2 million clones, roughly 94% recorded once. Sequencing used naive CD8+ T cells sorted from blood. These receptors all come from a man between 18 and 35 years old in good health.

The V and J genes are TRBV13 and TRBJ1-2; perhaps TRBD1 as D (5 bases). The CDR3 sequence is 15 residues long. The V end was cut by 0 bases, the J end by 6 bases, with 14 bases between. Per germline, CDR1 PRHDT and CDR2 FYEKMQ (reference sequence). The CDR3 sequence is CASSLGARVMDGYTF. The CDR3 coding sequence is TGTGCCAGCAGCTTAGGGGCCAGGGTTATGGATGGCTACACCTTC. Drawing the rest from reference TRBV13 and TRBJ1-2, the complete variable domain is AAGVIQSPRHLIKEKRETATLKCYPIPRHDTVYWYQQGPGQDPQFLISFYEKMQSDKGSIPDRFSAQQFSDYHSELNMSSLELGDSALYFCASSLGARVMDGYTFGSGTRLTVV.

A note on this clone: One end of the junction fails to match germline, which may point to a read error. V usage is TRBV20-1 and J usage is TRBJ2-4; tentatively, D is TRBD1 or TRBD2 (6 bases each). From germline, CDR1 is DFQATT and CDR2 SNEGSKA (reference sequence). The CDR3 loop spans 11 amino acids. The CDR3 loop reads CSAREGGQSPF. The CDR3 coding sequence is TGCAGTGCTAGAGAGGGAGGACAGTCCCCCTTC.